The 30 T cell receptor beta chains in this list originate from one sample, sequenced in a study of metastatic and nonmetastatic thyroid tumors. There were no patients who had received any treatment before thyroid surgery. TCRdb re-analyzed the PCR reads using MiXCR. In the table there are around 34,000 clones, over 15% of which are singletons. Input material: blood. The receptors derive from a female donor with papillary thyroid cancer or a benign thyroid nodule (not recorded which). Some clones in this sample may be carry-over from other donors' samples.

In its sample, this clone was seen many times. The chain recombines TRBV9 with TRBJ1-2, with D possibly TRBD1 on 6 matching bases. The length of the CDR3 is 13 residues. Per germline, CDR1 SGDLS and CDR2 YYNGEE. Trimming left V 2 bases short and J 6 bases short, with 11 bases between. For the CDR3, the DNA is TGTGCCAGCAGCGTCGGACAGAAAAATGGCTACACCTTC. It translates to CASSVGQKNGYTF.

The chain joins TRBV6-1 to TRBJ1-6; 10 nucleotides agree with TRBD1. Trimming took 6 bases from V and 8 from J; bases not matched to a gene: 13. The CDR3 is 17 amino acids. From germline, CDR1 is MNHNS and CDR2 SASEGT. CDR3 protein: CASRKDHWTGGDSPLHF. In DNA, the CDR3 is TGTGCCAGCAGGAAGGACCACTGGACAGGGGGAGATTCACCCCTCCACTTT.

At least ten counts were recorded for this clone. A much bigger clone sits one base away, suggesting this may be a read error. This sample includes further DNA sequences coding for the same CDR3. V gene TRBV18 combines with J gene TRBJ1-4; D gene uncertain. The CDR3 is 15 amino acids. Germline loops: CDR1 KGHSH, CDR2 LQKENI. The CDR3: CASSPTTTSFDELFF. The CDR3 nucleotides are TGCGCCAGCTCTCCTACTACTACGAGTTTTGACGAACTGTTTTTT.

This clone occurred many times. For the CDR3, the DNA is TGTGCCAGCTTATCGCCCGGGAGCCACGAGCAGTACTTC. This codes for CASLSPGSHEQYF. The chain joins TRBV12-3 or TRBV12-4 to TRBJ2-7, with a weak D call TRBD2 (6 bases). The CDR3 loop spans 13 amino acids. Trimming stripped 8 bases from V and 5 bases from J, with 16 bases between.

This clone was picked up many times. This chain connects TRBV20-1 to TRBJ2-2, with D possibly being TRBD1 (5 bases). Germline V gene sequence: CDR1 DFQATT, CDR2 SNEGSKA (reference sequence). This CDR3 comprises 16 residues. Trimming pared 6 bases from V and 1 base from J, leaving 18 bases between. The CDR3 coding sequence is TGCAGTGCCACCAATATGGGGCGTCGGAACACCGGGGAGCTGTTTTTT. Translated: CSATNMGRRNTGELFF.

This clone counts as medium-sized. The chain employs TRBV20-1 and TRBJ2-7; possibly TRBD1 or TRBD2 for D (5 bases each). Per the germline V gene, CDR1 is DFQATT and CDR2 is SNEGSKA (reference sequence). The V end was cut by 5 bases, the J end by 7 bases, with 24 bases between. The CDR3 is made up of 15 amino acids. In DNA, the CDR3 is TGCAGTGCTCGGATTCCCGGGACGGTGCTTGAAGAGCAGTACTTC. Its protein product is CSARIPGTVLEEQYF.

This clone came up many times. The chain carries TRBV11-3 and TRBJ2-1; D assignment may be TRBD1 or TRBD2 (5 bases each). Per germline, CDR1 SGHNT and CDR2 YENEEA. This CDR3 spans 15 amino acids. V shed 6 bases and J shed 8 bases, with 20 bases lying between them. CDR3 region: CASSPGAQRGYEQFF. In DNA form, the CDR3 reads TGTGCCAGCAGTCCCGGGGCACAAAGGGGCTATGAGCAGTTCTTC.

V and J are TRBV12-3 or TRBV12-4 and TRBJ2-3, with TRBD2 identical over 11 bases. CDR3 length: 15 amino acids. The junction had 4 bases not matched to a gene; V was cut back by 3 bases and J by 5 bases. The CDR3: CASSFRLAGGDTQYF. Here the CDR3 DNA reads TGTGCCAGCAGTTTTAGGCTAGCGGGAGGAGATACGCAGTATTTT.

This clone was found many times. V usage is TRBV19 and J usage is TRBJ2-1, with TRBD2 matching over 7 bases. This CDR3 contains 14 residues. Germline values: CDR1 LNHDA, CDR2 SQIVND (reference sequence). Trimming removed 4 bases from V and 4 bases from J; junction bases left unmatched: 4. CDR3: CASSTGRGYNEQFF. The CDR3 DNA reads as TGTGCCAGTAGTACAGGGAGGGGATACAATGAGCAGTTCTTC.

A remark on this clone: This may be a read error, as it is one base from a much larger clone. This chain uses TRBV7-7 with TRBJ2-2; TRBD1 matches 9 bases. In germline, CDR1 is SSHAT, CDR2 FNYEAQ (reference sequence). The CDR3 runs 17 residues. DNA of the CDR3: TGTGCTAGCACCCCGCCACAGGGGGCGGGTGTGCCTGGGGAGCTGTTTTTT. Translated, it gives CASTPPQGAGVPGELFF.

There are many counts of this clone. This chain uses TRBV28 with TRBJ1-4; D perhaps matches TRBD1 (5 bases). V lost 5 bases and J lost 7, with 17 bases in between. The CDR3 covers 15 residues. Per the germline V gene, CDR1 is MDHEN and CDR2 is SYDVKM. The CDR3 here is CASSTRQRGTEKLFF. The CDR3 DNA reads TGTGCCAGCAGTACCCGACAGAGAGGGACTGAAAAACTGTTTTTT.

This clone was recorded at least ten times. This chain connects TRBV10-2 to TRBJ2-1, with a possible D match to TRBD2 (5 bases). Trimming removed 4 bases at V and 6 bases at J, with 7 bases between. The CDR3 extends over 12 amino acids. CDR1 is WSHSY and CDR2 is SAAADI in the germline V gene. DNA for the CDR3: TGCGCCAGCAGTGCTAGCAGCAATGAGCAGTTCTTC. Protein product: CASSASSNEQFF.

This clone was detected many times. This chain uses TRBV6-6 with TRBJ2-1; TRBD2 matches at 14 bases. Germline CDR1 is MNHNY and CDR2 is SVGAGI (reference sequence). The CDR3 sequence is 19 residues long. V was clipped by 5 bases and J by 12 bases; unmatched bases: 21. The CDR3 DNA reads as TGTGCCAGCAGTCCCTATCCAATTTCGAGACTAGCGGGAGGGAAATGGCAGTTCTTC. Translated: CASSPYPISRLAGGKWQFF.

This clone was found many times. J is TRBJ1-5 and V is TRBV6-1; the D gene is possibly TRBD1 (6 bases). CDR3 length: 14 amino acids. V dropped 4 bases and J dropped 4 bases, with 11 bases sitting between them. Germline loops: CDR1 MNHNS, CDR2 SASEGT. The CDR3, as DNA: TGTGCCAGCAGTGCTAGGGGGTTGAATCAGCCCCAGCATTTT. This gives the protein CASSARGLNQPQHF.

In its sample, this clone was seen many times. The chain recombines TRBV28 with TRBJ2-1, with D unclear. Germline loops: CDR1 MDHEN, CDR2 SYDVKM. This CDR3 is 15 amino acids long. Trimming removed 10 bases at V and 2 bases at J, with 18 bases between. As DNA, the CDR3 is TGTGCCACCCAGTGGCAGGTAGGAACCTACAATGAGCAGTTCTTC. Encoded protein: CATQWQVGTYNEQFF.

At least ten counts were recorded for this clone. This chain uses TRBV6-5 with TRBJ1-2; TRBD1 might be the D (5 bases). The CDR3 spans 16 residues. In germline, CDR1 is MNHEY, CDR2 SVGAGI. Trimming took off 0 bases at V and 7 bases at J, with 18 bases between the two ends. The CDR3 loop reads CASSYSAGGIMGGYTF. The DNA for the CDR3 is TGTGCCAGCAGTTACTCTGCTGGGGGTATTATGGGTGGCTACACCTTC.

By share, this clone ranks as medium-sized. The V and J genes are TRBV5-1 and TRBJ2-7, with TRBD2 identical over 12 bases. Germline loops: CDR1 SGHRS, CDR2 YFSETQ. This CDR3 spans 14 amino acids. J lost 4 bases, V lost 4 bases, and 3 bases had no gene match. The CDR3 nucleotides are TGCGCCAGCAGCCCGACTAGCGGGAGTTACGAGCAGTACTTC. Protein sequence: CASSPTSGSYEQYF.

This clone was counted many times. The chain has TRBV7-9 and TRBJ2-1; 8 nucleotides line up with TRBD2. This CDR3 comprises 17 residues. Germline loops: CDR1 SEHNR, CDR2 FQNEAQ (reference sequence). With 5 bases clipped from V and 3 bases from J, the junction kept 12 bases outside the gene matches. The CDR3: CASSAPRASGLYNEQFF. DNA of the CDR3: TGTGCCAGCAGCGCCCCCAGGGCTAGCGGGCTCTACAATGAGCAGTTCTTC.

With regard to this clone: At one end, the junction sequence differs from germline, possibly due to a read error. This sequence joins TRBV11-1 and TRBJ1-1; D unclear. CDR1 is SGHAT and CDR2 is FQDESV in the germline V gene (reference sequence). The CDR3 is made up of 15 amino acids. The CDR3 sequence is CAISLVRTVGTEAFF. As DNA, the CDR3 is TGTGCCATCAGCTTAGTGCGGACCGTGGGCACTGAAGCTTTCTTT.

The genes are TRBV6-5 and TRBJ1-5, with D hard to call. The CDR3 is 12 residues long. Per the germline V gene, CDR1 is MNHEY and CDR2 is SVGAGI. V was cut by 4 bases and J by 2 bases, with 3 bases left in between. CDR3 loop: CASSSGNQPQHF. CDR3 in DNA: TGTGCCAGCAGTTCAGGCAATCAGCCCCAGCATTTT.

This clone occurred many times. The chain has TRBV20-1 and TRBJ1-2, with D tentatively TRBD1 (6 bases). CDR1 is DFQATT and CDR2 is SNEGSKA in the germline V gene (reference sequence). The CDR3 covers 12 residues. The V gene lost 5 bases and the J gene lost 4 bases, with 11 bases spanning the gap. The CDR3 DNA reads TGCAGTGCTCAAAGGGACATCTATGGCTACACCTTC. This translates into CSAQRDIYGYTF.

This clone is judged medium-sized. The rearrangement joins TRBV11-2 to TRBJ2-7; D unclear. Germline CDR1 and CDR2: SGHAT and FQNNGV. The CDR3 sequence is 12 residues long. V gave up 4 bases and J gave up 6 bases, with 10 bases separating them. The CDR3, as DNA: TGTGCCAGCAGCTCAATCTCGGGCGAGCAGTACTTC. Translating it yields CASSSISGEQYF.

This clone has at least ten counts. The chain recombines TRBV20-1 with TRBJ2-1; D is ambiguous. Germline V gene lookup returns CDR1 DFQATT and CDR2 SNEGSKA (reference sequence). The CDR3 consists of 11 residues. The DNA for the CDR3 is TGCGGCGCAGGAACCCAGATTGAGCAGTTCTTC. This encodes CGAGTQIEQFF.

Ten or more counts support this clone. The CDR3 sequence is CASTLTASNEKLFF. The CDR3, as DNA: TGTGCCAGTACCCTGACAGCCTCTAATGAAAAACTGTTTTTT. J is TRBJ1-4 and V is TRBV6-1; a possible D gene is TRBD1 (5 bases). Trimming shortened V by 9 bases and J by 3 bases, and 14 bases separated the two germline ends. Germline values: CDR1 MNHNS, CDR2 SASEGT. The CDR3 has 14 amino acids.

This clone turned up a few times. One base away lies a much larger clone, so this may be a sequencing read error. The rearrangement uses TRBV4-2 and TRBJ2-1, with TRBD2 matching 8 bases. The length of the CDR3 is 16 residues. Germline V CDR1 and CDR2: LGHNA, YNFKEQ. For the CDR3, the DNA is TGTGCCATCAGCCCTTTAGCGGGGTTCTCCTACAATGAGCAGTTCTTC. This encodes CAISPLAGFSYNEQFF.

Many counts were recorded for this clone. The chain links TRBV2 to TRBJ2-6; 10 positions agree with TRBD2. The germline V gene has CDR1 SNHLY and CDR2 FYNNEI. V gave up 5 bases and J gave up 2 bases; unmatched junction bases: 9. The CDR3 is 18 residues long. The DNA for the CDR3 is TGTGCCAGCAGTCGTCTGGCTAGCGGGAGCACTGGGGCCAACGTCCTGACTTTC. Its protein product is CASSRLASGSTGANVLTF.

The chain carries TRBV5-1 and TRBJ2-1; D not certain. Germline loops: CDR1 SGHRS, CDR2 YFSETQ. The CDR3 runs 13 residues. The V end was cut by 2 bases, the J end by 7 bases, with 10 bases between. The CDR3 DNA reads TGCGCCAGCAGCTTCTTACTCCCGAATGAGCAGTTCTTC. Amino acid sequence: CASSFLLPNEQFF.

This clone appeared many times. V usage is TRBV6-1 and J usage is TRBJ2-1, with D unresolved. V lost 4 bases to trimming and J lost 8 bases, with 15 bases between them. This CDR3 is built from 14 residues. Germline CDR1 reads MNHNS; CDR2 reads SASEGT. CDR3 DNA sequence: TGTGCCAGCAGTGGGACCGCTAGAGGATATGAGCAGTTCTTC. It codes for CASSGTARGYEQFF.

This clone was observed many times. In nucleotides, the CDR3 is TGTGCCAGCCAGAAAAGGCCCTTGAGCTCCTATAATTCACCCCTCCACTTT. This sequence encodes CASQKRPLSSYNSPLHF. The rearrangement links TRBV6-1 to TRBJ1-6, with D uncertain. The CDR3 is 17 residues long. V lost 8 bases, J lost 0 bases, and 17 bases lay in between. CDR1 and CDR2 from the germline V gene are MNHNS and SASEGT.

This clone was recorded many times. The chain carries TRBV28 and TRBJ1-4, with D tentatively TRBD1 (5 bases). The CDR3 is 15 amino acids. The germline gives CDR1 MDHEN, CDR2 SYDVKM. With 7 bases removed from V and 0 bases from J, the gap between germline ends came to 12 bases. The CDR3 nucleotides read TGTGCCAGCACAACCCTGGGGGCAACTAATGAAAAACTGTTTTTT. The encoded protein is CASTTLGATNEKLFF.